Listed here are 2 T cell receptor beta chains from one sample, sequenced in a study of blood T cell repertoires in COVID-19. Sequenced by immunoSEQ multiplex PCR; TCRdb stores in-frame clones only, minus some. The table includes about 60,000 clones, 75% to 85% detected once. Source material: peripheral blood. These receptor sequences come from a human donor in a cohort sampled during active COVID-19.

This chain uses TRBV6-5 with TRBJ1-1; the D gene is possibly TRBD1 (6 bases). Between the trimmed V and J ends, which lost 11 bases and 7 bases, there was a span of 23 bases. In germline, CDR1 is MNHEY, CDR2 SVGAGI. The CDR3 has 14 amino acids. The CDR3: CAATITRGSGEAFF. The DNA of the CDR3 is TGTGCCGCAACCATTACCAGGGGTTCGGGTGAAGCTTTCTTT.

This chain links TRBV5-6 with TRBJ1-1; 7 nucleotides match TRBD1. The CDR3 is 14 residues long. After removal of 3 bases from V and 0 bases from J, the junction contained 2 bases not matched to a gene. Germline CDR1 is SGHDT and CDR2 is YYEEEE. The CDR3 spells CASSSTGLNTEAFF. The CDR3 DNA reads as TGTGCCAGCAGCTCGACAGGGCTGAACACTGAAGCTTTCTTT.